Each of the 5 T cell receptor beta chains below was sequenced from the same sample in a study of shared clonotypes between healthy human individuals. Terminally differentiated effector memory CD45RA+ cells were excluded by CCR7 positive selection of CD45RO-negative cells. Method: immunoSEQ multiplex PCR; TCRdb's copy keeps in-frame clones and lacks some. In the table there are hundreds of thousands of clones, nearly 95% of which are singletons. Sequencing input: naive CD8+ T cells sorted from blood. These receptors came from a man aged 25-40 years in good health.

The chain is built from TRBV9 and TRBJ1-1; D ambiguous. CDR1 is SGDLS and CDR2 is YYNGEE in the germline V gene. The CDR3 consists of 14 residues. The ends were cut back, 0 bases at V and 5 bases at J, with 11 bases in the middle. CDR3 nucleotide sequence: TGTGCCAGCAGCGTAGGTGGTCTTCGGACTGAAGCTTTCTTT. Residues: CASSVGGLRTEAFF.

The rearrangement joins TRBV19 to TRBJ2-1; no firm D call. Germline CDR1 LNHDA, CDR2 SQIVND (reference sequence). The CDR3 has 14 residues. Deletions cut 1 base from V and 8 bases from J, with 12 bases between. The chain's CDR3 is CASSIVGSSDEQFF. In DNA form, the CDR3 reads TGTGCCAGTAGTATAGTAGGAAGCAGCGATGAGCAGTTCTTC.

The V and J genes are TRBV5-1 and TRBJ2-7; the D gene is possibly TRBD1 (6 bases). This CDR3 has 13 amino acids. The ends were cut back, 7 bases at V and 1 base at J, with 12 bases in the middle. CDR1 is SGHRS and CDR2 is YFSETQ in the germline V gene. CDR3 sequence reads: CASGGYSSYEQYF. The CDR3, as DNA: TGCGCCAGCGGGGGCTACAGTTCCTACGAGCAGTACTTC.

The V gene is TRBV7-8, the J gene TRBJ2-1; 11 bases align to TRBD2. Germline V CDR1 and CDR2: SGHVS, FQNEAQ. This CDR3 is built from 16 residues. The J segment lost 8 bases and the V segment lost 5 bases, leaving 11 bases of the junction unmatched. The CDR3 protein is CASSGTSGYPRDEQFF. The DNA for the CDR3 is TGTGCCAGCAGCGGGACTAGCGGATACCCACGGGATGAGCAGTTCTTC.

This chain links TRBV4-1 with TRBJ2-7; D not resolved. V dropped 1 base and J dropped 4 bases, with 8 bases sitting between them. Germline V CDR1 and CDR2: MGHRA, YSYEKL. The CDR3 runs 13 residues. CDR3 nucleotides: TGCGCCAGCAGCCAAGCTCTGTGGTACGAGCAGTACTTC. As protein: CASSQALWYEQYF.